This T cell receptor beta chain is from a study of T cells in tumors after PD-1 blockade. Looking at the study overall: Daily vismodegib 150 mg continued in a subset of anti-PD-1-treated patients.

Germline-derived CDR1 and CDR2 are ENHRY and SYGVKD. The CDR3 length is 16 residues. The V end was cut by 5 bases, the J end by 5 bases, with 20 bases between. The protocol was immunoSEQ multiplex PCR, while the TCRdb copy is restricted to in-frame clones and leaves out a portion. The table has 30,000 to 35,000 clones, 73% seen once; the top ten hold 40%. The sequenced sample was PBMCs, obtained after anti-PD-1 treatment. The chain has TRBV10-3 and TRBJ2-3; D is perhaps TRBD2 (5 bases). This TCR was sampled from a human donor with basal cell carcinoma. The CDR3 here is CAISPITSNLRDTQYF. The CDR3 nucleotides are TGTGCCATCAGTCCCATTACTAGTAACCTCAGAGATACGCAGTATTTT.